The TCR beta chain under discussion was sequenced for a study of T-cell memory formation after mild COVID-19. Study at large: TCR clusters showed largely donor specificity.

Overall study results and limits: Cross-reactive memory apparently joined, as some responding clones appeared in pre-infection memory. Shrinking CD4+ clones resided mostly in CM and EM, and CD8+ ones in EMRA. Contracting clones, day 15 to 85, had balanced CD4/CD8, and later expanders favored CD4+.

One entry per CDR3 protein, called by TCRdb with MiXCR from the 5' RACE reads. The sample shows roughly 51,000 distinct CDR3 sequences, around 7.3% of them seen only once. This clonotype has a handful of counts. Antigen: not known. Germline values: CDR1 MNHEY, CDR2 SVGAGI. The V gene lost 6 bases and the J gene lost 3 bases, with 10 bases spanning the gap. The CDR3 has 13 residues. The sample consisted of PBMCs or a T cell subset sorted from them (not recorded which). The gene calls are TRBV6-5 and TRBJ2-3; D perhaps matches TRBD1 (5 bases). This sequence was found in a man aged 18 to 29 who had mild COVID-19 (a few samples of this study predate the infection). Cell type and time point are not known. As DNA, the CDR3 is TGTGCCAGCAGGGTGACAGATACAGATACGCAGTATTTT. Its protein is CASRVTDTDTQYF.